This T cell receptor (beta chain) was sequenced for a study of T cells after yellow fever vaccination (dated by TCRdb to the late 2010s). A note on the overall study: Libraries from fractions with low cell numbers were prepared with the SMART-Seq v4 Ultra Low Input RNA kit. Bulk TCR alpha and beta repertoires were sequenced longitudinally to track T-cell clones before and after primary and booster YFV17D yellow fever vaccination. Two healthy male donors, one aged 18 to 30 and one aged 30 to 39 years, made up the cohort. Blood samples were taken at several timepoints before and after primary and secondary immunization, and bulk PBMC replicates and cell subsets were isolated.

Read against the paper, the sample's treatment or condition label means: live attenuated yellow fever vaccine strain. A standard Ficoll-Paque protocol was used to isolate PBMCs from peripheral blood. Dynabeads CD4 and CD8 positive selection kits were used to isolate the CD4 and CD8 T-cell fractions. TriZol was used to extract RNA from bulk PBMCs, from CD4 and CD8 fractions, and from dextramer-positive and dextramer-negative fractions. About this clonotype: The antigen it recognizes is unknown. The input lacks base qualities; no much larger clone sits a single base away.

Results and caveats for the whole study, not just this receptor: Most clones expanded after primary vaccination were re-detected after the booster (almost 98% of CD4 and 88% of CD8), suggesting broad memory maintenance. FACS-sorted repertoires could contain abundant contaminating clonotypes from the bulk population, so computational filtering was required. Compared with the primary T-cell response, the secondary T-cell response was weaker but faster, peaking on day 5 rather than day 15. Because only two donors were included in the study, the extent to which the findings can be generalized is limited. A small fraction of clonotypes showed up in both the CD4 and CD8 compartments, probably as a result of convergent recombination.

V gives up 5 bases and J gives up 7 bases, and the segment between their germline ends measures 15 bases. The CDR3, from cysteine to phenylalanine, totals 13 residues. Only the CDR3 DNA stays, 39 bases, in frame from base 1. The germline V gene supplies CDR1 MNHEY and CDR2 SVGEGT. TCR cDNA was synthesized by 5'RACE template switching, through which a universal primer site and unique molecular identifiers were introduced. Priming for cDNA synthesis came from both the TCR alpha and TCR beta constant segments. Library amplification involved two PCR steps, and the second step added sample barcodes and sequencing adapters. Sequencing of libraries was performed on Illumina HiSeq 2500 (2x100 bp) or NovaSeq (2x150 bp). In the source study's methods: Reads were demultiplexed and collapsed into UMI consensus sequences with MIGEC, and V(D)J alignment was performed with MiXCR. Using edgeR on replicate PBMC samples, clonotypes were called vaccine-responding if FDR was below 0.01 and the log2 fold change was above 5 up to day 15. CD4 or CD8 identity was assigned to each bulk clonotype according to whether the clonotype was present at higher abundance in the sequenced CD4 repertoire or the sequenced CD8 repertoire. TCRdb reworked the public reads: Q25 trimming with fastp, MiXCR clone assembly, productive beta chains retained. Identical CDR3 protein sequences are pooled into one entry, listed with their most common genes and DNA. The V and J calls come from TCRdb's annotation, not from the publication. In all, the sample holds 200,000 to 300,000 distinct CDR3 sequences, and roughly 6.2% of those were seen once. The biggest ten clones account for more than 0.85% of the sample.

The source is a young man who received the YFV17D yellow fever vaccine. In this chain, TRBV6-2 or TRBV6-3 is recombined with TRBJ2-7; no D gene call is confident. The specimen was CD4+ T cells sorted from PBMCs, collected on the day of the yellow fever booster vaccination. The CDR3 loop reads CASSQAQLGEQYF. The DNA sequence is given as TGTGCCAGCAGTCAAGCTCAGCTGGGGGAGCAGTACTTC.